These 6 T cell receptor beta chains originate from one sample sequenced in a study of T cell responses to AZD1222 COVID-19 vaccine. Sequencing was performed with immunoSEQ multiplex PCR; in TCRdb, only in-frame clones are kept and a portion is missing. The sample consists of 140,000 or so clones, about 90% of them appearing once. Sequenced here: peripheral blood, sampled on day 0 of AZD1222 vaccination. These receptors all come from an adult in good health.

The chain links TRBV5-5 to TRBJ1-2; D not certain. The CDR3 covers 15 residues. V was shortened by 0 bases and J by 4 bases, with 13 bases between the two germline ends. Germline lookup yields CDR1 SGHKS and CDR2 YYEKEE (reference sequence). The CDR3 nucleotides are TGTGCCAGCAGCTTGGCGGTAGAGGCCCCCTATGGCTACACCTTC. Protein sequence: CASSLAVEAPYGYTF. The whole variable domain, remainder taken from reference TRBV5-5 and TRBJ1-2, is DAGVTQSPTHLIKTRGQQVTLRCSPISGHKSVSWYQQVLGQGPQFIFQYYEKEERGRGNFPDRFSARQFPNYSSELNVNALLLGDSALYLCASSLAVEAPYGYTFGSGTRLTVV.

DNA of the CDR3: TGTGCCAGCAGCTTAGATCTGGGCAGGGGAAGGGCCAATGAGCAGTTCTTC. Amino acid sequence: CASSLDLGRGRANEQFF. The chain couples TRBV11-2 to TRBJ2-1, with D tentatively TRBD1 (6 bases). Germline-derived CDR1 and CDR2 are SGHAT and FQNNGV. CDR3 length equals 17 residues. V lost 0 bases, J lost 6 bases, and 18 bases lay in between.

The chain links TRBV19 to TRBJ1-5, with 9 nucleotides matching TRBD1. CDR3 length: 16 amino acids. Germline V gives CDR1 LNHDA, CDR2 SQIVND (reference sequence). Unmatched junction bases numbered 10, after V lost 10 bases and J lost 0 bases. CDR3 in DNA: TGTGCCACCCACCGGGACAGGGACCTTAGCAATCAGCCCCAGCATTTT. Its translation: CATHRDRDLSNQPQHF.

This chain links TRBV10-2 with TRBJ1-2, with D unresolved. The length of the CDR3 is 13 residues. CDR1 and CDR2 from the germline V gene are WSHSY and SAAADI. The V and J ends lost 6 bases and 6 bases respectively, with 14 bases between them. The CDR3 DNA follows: TGCGCCAGCAGGTTTGGGTGGCAGAATGGCTACACCTTC. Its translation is CASRFGWQNGYTF.

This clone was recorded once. The CDR3 loop is CASSWQGTEAFF. The CDR3 DNA reads TGTGCCAGCAGCTGGCAGGGAACTGAAGCTTTCTTT. This chain joins TRBV7-9 and TRBJ1-1; D may be TRBD1 (5 bases). Trimming left V 4 bases short and J 5 bases short, with 8 bases between. The CDR3 consists of 12 residues. CDR1 and CDR2 from the germline V gene are SEHNR and FQNEAQ (reference sequence).

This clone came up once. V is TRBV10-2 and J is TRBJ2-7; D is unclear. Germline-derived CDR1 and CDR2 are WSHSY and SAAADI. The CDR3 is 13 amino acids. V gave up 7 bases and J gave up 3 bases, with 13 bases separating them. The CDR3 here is CASTTTAGYEQYF. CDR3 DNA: TGCGCCAGCACTACGACTGCTGGCTACGAGCAGTACTTC.